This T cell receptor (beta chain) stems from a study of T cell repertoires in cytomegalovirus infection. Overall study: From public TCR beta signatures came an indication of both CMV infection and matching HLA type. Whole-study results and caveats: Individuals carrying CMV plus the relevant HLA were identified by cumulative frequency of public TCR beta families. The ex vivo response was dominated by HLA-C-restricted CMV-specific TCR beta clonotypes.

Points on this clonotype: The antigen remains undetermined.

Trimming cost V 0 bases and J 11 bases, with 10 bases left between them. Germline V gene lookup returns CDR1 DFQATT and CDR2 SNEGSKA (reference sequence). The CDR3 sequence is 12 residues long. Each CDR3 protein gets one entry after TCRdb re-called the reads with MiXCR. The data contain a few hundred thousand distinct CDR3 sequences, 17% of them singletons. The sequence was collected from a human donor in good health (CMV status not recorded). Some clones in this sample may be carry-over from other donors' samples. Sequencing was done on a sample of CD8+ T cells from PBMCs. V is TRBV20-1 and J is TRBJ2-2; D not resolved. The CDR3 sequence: CSARDDEVELFF. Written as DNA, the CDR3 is TGCAGTGCTAGAGATGACGAGGTAGAGCTGTTTTTT.